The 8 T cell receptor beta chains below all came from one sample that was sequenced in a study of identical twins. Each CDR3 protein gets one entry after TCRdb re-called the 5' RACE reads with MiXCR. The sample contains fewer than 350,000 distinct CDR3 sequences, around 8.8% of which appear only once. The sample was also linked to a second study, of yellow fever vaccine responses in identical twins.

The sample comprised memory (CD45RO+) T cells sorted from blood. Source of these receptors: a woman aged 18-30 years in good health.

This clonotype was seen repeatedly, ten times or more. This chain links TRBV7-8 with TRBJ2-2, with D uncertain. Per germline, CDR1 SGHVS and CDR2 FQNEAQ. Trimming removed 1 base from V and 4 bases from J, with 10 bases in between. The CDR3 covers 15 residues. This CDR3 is CASSLVPGSTGELFF. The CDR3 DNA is TGTGCCAGCAGCTTAGTTCCGGGTAGCACCGGGGAGCTGTTTTTT.

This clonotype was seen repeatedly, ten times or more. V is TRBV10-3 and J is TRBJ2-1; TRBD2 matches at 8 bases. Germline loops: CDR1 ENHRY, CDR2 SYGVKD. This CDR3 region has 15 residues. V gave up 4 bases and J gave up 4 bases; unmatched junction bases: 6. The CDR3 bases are TGTGCCATCAGTGTAAGCGGGAGTAAGTACAATGAGCAGTTCTTC. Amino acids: CAISVSGSKYNEQFF.

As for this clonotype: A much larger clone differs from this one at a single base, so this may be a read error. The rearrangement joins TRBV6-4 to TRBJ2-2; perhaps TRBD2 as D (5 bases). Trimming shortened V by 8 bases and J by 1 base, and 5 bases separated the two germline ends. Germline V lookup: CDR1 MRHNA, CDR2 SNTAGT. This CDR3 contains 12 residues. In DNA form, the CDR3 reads TGTGCCAGCGGACTGAACACCGGGGAGCTGTTTTTT. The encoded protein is CASGLNTGELFF.

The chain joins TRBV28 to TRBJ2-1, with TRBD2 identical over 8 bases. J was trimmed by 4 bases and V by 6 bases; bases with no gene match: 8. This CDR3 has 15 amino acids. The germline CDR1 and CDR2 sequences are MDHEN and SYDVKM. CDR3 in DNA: TGTGCCAGCAGCACGAGCAGCGGGGGTTACAATGAGCAGTTCTTC. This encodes CASSTSSGGYNEQFF.

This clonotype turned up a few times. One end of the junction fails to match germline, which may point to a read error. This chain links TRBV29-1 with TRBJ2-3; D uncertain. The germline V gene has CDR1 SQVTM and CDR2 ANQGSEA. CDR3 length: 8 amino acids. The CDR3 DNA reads TGCAGCGACCAAGAGTGGAATTTT. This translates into CSDQEWNF.

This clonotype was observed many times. The CDR3 DNA reads TGCGCCAGCAGCCAAGATCGGCAGGGGAGCACAGAGACCCAGTACTTC. Amino acid sequence: CASSQDRQGSTETQYF. The V gene is TRBV4-1, the J gene TRBJ2-5; D may be TRBD1 (6 bases). The CDR3 consists of 16 residues. CDR1 is MGHRA and CDR2 is YSYEKL in the germline V gene. V dropped 0 bases and J dropped 4 bases, with 15 bases sitting between them.

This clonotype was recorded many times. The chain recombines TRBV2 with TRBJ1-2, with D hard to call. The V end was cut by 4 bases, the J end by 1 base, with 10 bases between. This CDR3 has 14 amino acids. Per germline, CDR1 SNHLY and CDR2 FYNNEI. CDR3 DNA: TGTGCCAGCAGTGCATCGGCGGATAACTATGGCTACACCTTC. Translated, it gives CASSASADNYGYTF.

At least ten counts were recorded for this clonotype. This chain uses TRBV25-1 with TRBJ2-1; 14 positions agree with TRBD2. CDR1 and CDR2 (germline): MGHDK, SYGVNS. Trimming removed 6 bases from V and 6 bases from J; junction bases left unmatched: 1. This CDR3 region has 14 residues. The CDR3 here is CASRGLAGGNEQFF. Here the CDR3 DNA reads TGTGCCAGCAGAGGACTAGCGGGAGGCAATGAGCAGTTCTTC. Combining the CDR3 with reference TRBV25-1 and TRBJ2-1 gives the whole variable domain EADIYQTPRYLVIGTGKKITLECSQTMGHDKMYWYQQDPGMELHLIHYSYGVNSTEKGDLSSESTVSRIRTEHFPLTLESARPSHTSQYLCASRGLAGGNEQFFGPGTRLTVL.